The sequence of this T cell receptor (beta chain) was determined in a study of cytomegalovirus exposure and HLA in healthy donors. Comments on this clone: Its cognate antigen is unknown.

From the approximately 120-subject validation cohort, which was separate from the approximately 700-subject first cohort, the donors were drawn. Study conclusions and caveats: The investigators catalogued 150 to 200 TCR beta chains as cytomegalovirus-associated.

Method: immunoSEQ multiplex PCR; TCRdb's copy keeps in-frame clones and lacks some. This sample has 82,000 or so clones; 95% occur once, and the top ten carry approximately 0.69%. The germline gives CDR1 SEHNR, CDR2 FQNEAQ (reference sequence). This CDR3 has 15 residues. Trimming pared 10 bases from V and 7 bases from J, leaving 22 bases between. The sequencing input was PBMCs. The chain has TRBV7-9 and TRBJ1-4; D unresolved. The receptor's source is a woman younger than 35 in good health and CMV-seronegative. In DNA form, the CDR3 reads TGTGCCATACCTCTGCCGGGGAACAGCCTTGAAAAACTGTTTTTT. Its translation is CAIPLPGNSLEKLFF.